The sequence of this T cell receptor (beta chain) was determined in a study of T cells in women clearing cervical HPV infection. Study at large: Case blood was drawn a median about 23 weeks after lesion detection. Study results and caveats: Each sample's T-cell count was unknown, possibly confounding richness.

All participants had a single incident cervical HPV16 infection, and prevalent HPV16 infections were excluded. Cervical HPV DNA detected by MY09/MY11 PCR, typed by dot-blot. For this clone: What it binds is not known. The CDR3 end is not reached by the read, which stops 3 residues before it; the germline J gene fills it in.

The repertoire was sequenced with immunoSEQ multiplex PCR; TCRdb's copy has only in-frame clones and lacks some. This table holds tens of thousands of clones. Germline V gene data show CDR1 as SGHDT and CDR2 as YYEEEE. The CDR3 covers 14 residues. V was clipped by 2 bases and J by 3 bases; unmatched bases: 2. This chain connects TRBV5-6 to TRBJ2-7, with 10 bases fitting TRBD1. The TCR comes from a woman between 18 and 69 years old with a cervical HPV16 infection that either progressed to CIN3+ or cleared (not recorded which). Sequenced input: blood buffy coat. Incomplete CDR3 DNA: TGTGCCAGCAGCTTCGGGACAGGGGTCTACGAG. It codes for CASSFGTGVYE. The entire CDR3 reads CASSFGTGVYEQYF.